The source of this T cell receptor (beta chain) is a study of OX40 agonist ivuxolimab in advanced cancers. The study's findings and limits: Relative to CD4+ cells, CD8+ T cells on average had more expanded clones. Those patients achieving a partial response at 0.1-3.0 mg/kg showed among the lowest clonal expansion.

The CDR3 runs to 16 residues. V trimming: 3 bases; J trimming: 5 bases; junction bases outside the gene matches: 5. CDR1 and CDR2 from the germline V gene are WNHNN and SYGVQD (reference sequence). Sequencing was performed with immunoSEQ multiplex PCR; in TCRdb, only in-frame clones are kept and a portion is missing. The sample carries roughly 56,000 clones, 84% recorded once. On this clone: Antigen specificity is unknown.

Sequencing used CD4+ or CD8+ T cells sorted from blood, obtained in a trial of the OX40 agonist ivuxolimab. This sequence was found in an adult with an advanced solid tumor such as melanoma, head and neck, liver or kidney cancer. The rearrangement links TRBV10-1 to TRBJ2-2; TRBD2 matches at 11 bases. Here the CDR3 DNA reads TGCGCCAGCAGTGAAATAGCGGGGGGGCAAACCGGGGAGCTGTTTTTT. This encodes CASSEIAGGQTGELFF.